The rows below give T cell receptor beta chains drawn from one sample of a study of blood T cell repertoires in COVID-19. Using immunoSEQ multiplex PCR, the repertoire was profiled, and TCRdb retains in-frame clones only, with some absent. The table lists tens of thousands of clones, 82% of them singletons. Sequencing was performed on peripheral blood. The receptors here all came from an elderly woman with acute or convalescent COVID-19. CDR3s include the opening cysteine and the closing phenylalanine or tryptophan. The order of the fields is D gene, clone size, V gene, J gene, CDR3 length, CDR3 DNA, CDR3 protein. D genes are given only for firm matches. Size is stated for part of the rows, as once, few or many counts, or as a class when the clone is expanded.

d_gene: -
abundance: -
v_gene: TRBV30
j_gene: TRBJ1-1
len: 12
CDR3nt: TGTGCCTGGAGGTGGGGGCGAGGTGAAGCTTTCTTT
CDR3aa: CAWRWGRGEAFF

d_gene: TRBD2
abundance: -
v_gene: TRBV7-6
j_gene: TRBJ2-2
len: 19
CDR3nt: TGTGCCAGCAGCTTAGGACGACTAGCGGGAGTCTTGAACACCGGGGAGCTGTTTTTT
CDR3aa: CASSLGRLAGVLNTGELFF

d_gene: TRBD1
abundance: -
v_gene: TRBV11-2
j_gene: TRBJ1-2
len: 14
CDR3nt: TGTGCCAGCAGCTTAGCCGGACAGGGCGAGGGCTACACCTTC
CDR3aa: CASSLAGQGEGYTF

d_gene: TRBD2
abundance: once
v_gene: TRBV5-1
j_gene: TRBJ2-1
len: 15
CDR3nt: TGCGCCAGCAGACTCGTGAGCGGGGCCTACAATGAGCAGTTCTTC
CDR3aa: CASRLVSGAYNEQFF

d_gene: TRBD2
abundance: once
v_gene: TRBV27
j_gene: TRBJ2-2
len: 18
CDR3nt: TGTGCCAGCAGTTTACTAGCGGGAGGGCCCCAGCTAACCGGGGAGCTGTTTTTT
CDR3aa: CASSLLAGGPQLTGELFF

d_gene: TRBD1
abundance: -
v_gene: TRBV28
j_gene: TRBJ2-7
len: 16
CDR3nt: TGTGCCAGCAGACTCGGGACAGGGGGCGTCAGGTACGAGCAGTACTTC
CDR3aa: CASRLGTGGVRYEQYF

d_gene: TRBD1
abundance: many
v_gene: TRBV5-1
j_gene: TRBJ2-5
len: 15
CDR3nt: TGCGCCAGCAGCTTTCAGGGGGCCCGCATGGAGACCCAGTACTTC
CDR3aa: CASSFQGARMETQYF

d_gene: -
abundance: -
v_gene: TRBV19
j_gene: TRBJ1-3
len: 15
CDR3nt: TGTGCCAGTAGTATCGCGGGGCGCGGGGGAAACACCATATATTTT
CDR3aa: CASSIAGRGGNTIYF

d_gene: -
abundance: -
v_gene: TRBV21-1
j_gene: TRBJ2-3
len: 11
CDR3nt: TGTGCCAGCACCCCGACAGATACGCAGTATTTT
CDR3aa: CASTPTDTQYF

d_gene: TRBD1
abundance: -
v_gene: TRBV9
j_gene: TRBJ2-7
len: 14
CDR3nt: TGTGCCAGCAGTCCAACCGACAGGGATGGCGAGCAGTACTTC
CDR3aa: CASSPTDRDGEQYF

d_gene: TRBD2
abundance: -
v_gene: TRBV18
j_gene: TRBJ2-3
len: 18
CDR3nt: TGTGCCAGCTCACCATTGCGGGAGGGTCTTTTTAACGCAGATACGCAGTATTTT
CDR3aa: CASSPLREGLFNADTQYF

d_gene: TRBD2
abundance: few
v_gene: TRBV27
j_gene: TRBJ2-1
len: 15
CDR3nt: TGTGCCAGCAGTTCGGGACTAGCGGGAGTCAATGAGCAGTTCTTC
CDR3aa: CASSSGLAGVNEQFF

d_gene: -
abundance: -
v_gene: TRBV19
j_gene: TRBJ2-2
len: 17
CDR3nt: TGTGCCAGTAGTAGAGTAGAACACGGTATCGGGACCGGGGAGCTGTTTTTT
CDR3aa: CASSRVEHGIGTGELFF

d_gene: TRBD2
abundance: -
v_gene: TRBV4-1
j_gene: TRBJ2-7
len: 17
CDR3nt: TGCGCCAGCAGCCGAACTTCAACCGGGACTAGTGCCTACGAGCAGTACTTC
CDR3aa: CASSRTSTGTSAYEQYF

d_gene: -
abundance: few
v_gene: TRBV25-1
j_gene: TRBJ1-6
len: 13
CDR3nt: TGTGCCAGCAGTGAATATTTTGAGTCACCCCTCCACTTT
CDR3aa: CASSEYFESPLHF

d_gene: TRBD1
abundance: many
v_gene: TRBV14
j_gene: TRBJ1-4
len: 15
CDR3nt: TGTGCCAGCAGCCGGTACAGGGGAACTAATGAAAAACTGTTTTTT
CDR3aa: CASSRYRGTNEKLFF

d_gene: TRBD1
abundance: -
v_gene: TRBV7-8
j_gene: TRBJ2-3
len: 16
CDR3nt: TGTGCCAGCAGCACCCGGACAGGGGGATGGACAGATACGCAGTATTTT
CDR3aa: CASSTRTGGWTDTQYF

d_gene: -
abundance: few
v_gene: TRBV5-1
j_gene: TRBJ2-7
len: 15
CDR3nt: TGCGCCAGCAGCTTAACAGGGATGAGGGCCTACGAGCAGTACTTC
CDR3aa: CASSLTGMRAYEQYF

d_gene: -
abundance: once
v_gene: TRBV7-9
j_gene: TRBJ2-7
len: 15
CDR3nt: TGTGCCAGCAGCTTTACAGGGAAGGCATCCGGCGAGCAGTACTTC
CDR3aa: CASSFTGKASGEQYF

d_gene: TRBD1
abundance: -
v_gene: TRBV7-2
j_gene: TRBJ2-1
len: 15
CDR3nt: TGTGCCAGCAGCTTAGAGGGGGCGCTGGGTCCTGAGCAGTTCTTC
CDR3aa: CASSLEGALGPEQFF

d_gene: -
abundance: -
v_gene: TRBV20-1
j_gene: TRBJ2-4
len: 11
CDR3nt: TGCAGTGCTACAGCGAAAAACATTCAGTACTTC
CDR3aa: CSATAKNIQYF

d_gene: -
abundance: -
v_gene: TRBV5-1
j_gene: TRBJ1-1
len: 15
CDR3nt: TGCGCCAGCAGTTGGGGGGGCAGTGCTAAGGCTGAAGCTTTCTTT
CDR3aa: CASSWGGSAKAEAFF

d_gene: -
abundance: -
v_gene: TRBV19
j_gene: TRBJ1-4
len: 14
CDR3nt: TGTGCCAGTAATCCTGCGAGGGTGAATGAAAAACTGTTTTTT
CDR3aa: CASNPARVNEKLFF

d_gene: -
abundance: -
v_gene: TRBV25-1
j_gene: TRBJ2-5
len: 14
CDR3nt: TGTGCCAGCAGTGAATTGGGCAGCCAAGAGACCCAGTACTTC
CDR3aa: CASSELGSQETQYF

d_gene: TRBD2
abundance: -
v_gene: TRBV5-5
j_gene: TRBJ2-7
len: 15
CDR3nt: TGTGCCAGCAGCTTGGGGGTAGCGGGAGCCTACGAGCAGTACTTC
CDR3aa: CASSLGVAGAYEQYF

d_gene: TRBD1
abundance: -
v_gene: TRBV10-3
j_gene: TRBJ2-3
len: 15
CDR3nt: TGTGCCATCAGTGTGGGACAGGGACCTACGGATACGCAGTATTTT
CDR3aa: CAISVGQGPTDTQYF

d_gene: TRBD2
abundance: -
v_gene: TRBV3-1/TRBV3-2
j_gene: TRBJ2-2
len: 16
CDR3nt: TGTGCCAGCAGCCCACCTAGCGGGAGTGGCACCGGGGAGCTGTTTTTT
CDR3aa: CASSPPSGSGTGELFF

d_gene: TRBD2
abundance: -
v_gene: TRBV5-1
j_gene: TRBJ2-1
len: 16
CDR3nt: TGCGCCAGCAGCTTACTAGCGGGAGGCTCCTACAATGAGCAGTTCTTC
CDR3aa: CASSLLAGGSYNEQFF

d_gene: -
abundance: -
v_gene: TRBV7-2
j_gene: TRBJ1-1
len: 15
CDR3nt: TGTGCCAGCAGCCTCCTGAACACAGGGAACACTGAAGCTTTCTTT
CDR3aa: CASSLLNTGNTEAFF

d_gene: TRBD1
abundance: -
v_gene: TRBV4-3
j_gene: TRBJ2-2
len: 14
CDR3nt: TGCGCCAGCAGCCGAGGGACAGCCACCGGGGAGCTGTTTTTT
CDR3aa: CASSRGTATGELFF

d_gene: TRBD1
abundance: -
v_gene: TRBV28
j_gene: TRBJ1-4
len: 16
CDR3nt: TGTGCCAGCAGTTTGTCCGGGGGGACAGGGGTTGAAAAACTGTTTTTT
CDR3aa: CASSLSGGTGVEKLFF

d_gene: -
abundance: -
v_gene: TRBV5-1
j_gene: TRBJ1-4
len: 15
CDR3nt: TGCGCCAGCAGCTTGTCGGACGGACATAATGAAAAACTGTTTTTT
CDR3aa: CASSLSDGHNEKLFF

d_gene: TRBD2
abundance: -
v_gene: TRBV2
j_gene: TRBJ2-2
len: 17
CDR3nt: TGTGCCAGCAGTGCACTAGCGGGAGGGCGGGGCACCGGGGAGCTGTTTTTT
CDR3aa: CASSALAGGRGTGELFF

d_gene: -
abundance: -
v_gene: TRBV5-6
j_gene: TRBJ1-5
len: 17
CDR3nt: TGTGCCAGCAGCCCCGGGACTAAACGAGGGGGGAGTCAGCCCCAGCATTTT
CDR3aa: CASSPGTKRGGSQPQHF

d_gene: TRBD1
abundance: -
v_gene: TRBV3-1/TRBV3-2
j_gene: TRBJ2-7
len: 15
CDR3nt: TGTGCCAGCAGCCTCCTGACAGGGCACTACTACGAGCAGTACTTC
CDR3aa: CASSLLTGHYYEQYF

d_gene: TRBD2
abundance: many
v_gene: TRBV4-2
j_gene: TRBJ2-7
len: 15
CDR3nt: TGTGCCAGCAGCCAAGATACAGGACTAGCGGGAGTGAGGTACTTC
CDR3aa: CASSQDTGLAGVRYF

d_gene: -
abundance: -
v_gene: TRBV28
j_gene: TRBJ1-1
len: 15
CDR3nt: TGTGCCAGCAGTTTCGGGGGTGGCTTCAACACTGAAGCTTTCTTT
CDR3aa: CASSFGGGFNTEAFF

d_gene: -
abundance: few
v_gene: TRBV5-1
j_gene: TRBJ1-6
len: 16
CDR3nt: TGCGCCAGCAGCTTGGGCGGGAGCTCCTATAATTCACCCCTCCACTTT
CDR3aa: CASSLGGSSYNSPLHF

d_gene: -
abundance: -
v_gene: TRBV24-1
j_gene: TRBJ2-2
len: 14
CDR3nt: TGTGCCACCAGTGAGAGGATGAACACCGGGGAGCTGTTTTTT
CDR3aa: CATSERMNTGELFF